The 15 T cell receptor beta chains presented below share a single source sample, sequenced in a study of blood T cell repertoires in COVID-19. Profiling relied on immunoSEQ multiplex PCR, and the TCRdb table lists in-frame clones only, not all of them. The data hold 120,000 to 150,000 clones, with around 83% observed a single time. Sequencing was done on a sample of peripheral blood. These receptors came from a human donor with acute or convalescent COVID-19. The donor label of this sample is uncertain.

The rearrangement joins TRBV7-8 to TRBJ1-4; D ambiguous. This CDR3 contains 15 residues. V lost 1 base and J 5 bases, leaving 11 bases between the germline ends. The germline V gene encodes CDR1 SGHVS and CDR2 FQNEAQ. CDR3 region: CASSLETGSNEKLFF. The DNA of the CDR3 is TGTGCCAGCAGCTTAGAGACGGGAAGCAATGAAAAACTGTTTTTT.

The chain carries TRBV30 and TRBJ2-2; 8 bases align to TRBD2. The CDR3 runs to 16 residues. V lost 3 bases and J lost 7; bases outside the gene matches: 13. Germline lookup yields CDR1 GTSNPN and CDR2 SVGIG (reference sequence). CDR3 in DNA: TGTGCCTGGAGAGGAAAGACAGCGGGAGAACGCGGGGAGCTGTTTTTT. Translating gives CAWRGKTAGERGELFF.

V gene TRBV5-4 combines with J gene TRBJ1-4; 8 bases line up with TRBD1. With V trimmed by 4 bases and J by 10 bases, 15 bases remained unmatched. The CDR3 totals 16 residues. Looked up from germline, CDR1 is SGHNT and CDR2 is YYREEE (reference sequence). CDR3 amino acids: CASSPPMGPGGGKLFF. The CDR3 DNA is TGTGCCAGCAGCCCTCCTATGGGCCCAGGGGGCGGAAAACTGTTTTTT.

The rearrangement links TRBV7-6 to TRBJ2-4, with 8 nucleotides matching TRBD2. Trimming removed 2 bases from V and 2 bases from J; junction bases left unmatched: 5. The CDR3 has 16 residues. Germline loops: CDR1 SGHVS, CDR2 FNYEAQ. The CDR3 here is CASSLRIAGSKNIQYF. The CDR3, as DNA: TGTGCCAGCAGCTTAAGAATAGCGGGGTCCAAAAACATTCAGTACTTC.

V gene TRBV5-6 combines with J gene TRBJ1-2; 7 bases align to TRBD1. There are 13 residues in the CDR3. V was pared by 4 bases and J by 6 bases, with 6 bases of the junction left unmatched. Germline lookup yields CDR1 SGHDT and CDR2 YYEEEE. The CDR3 is CASSPWTGNGYTF. CDR3 in DNA: TGTGCCAGCAGCCCGTGGACAGGTAATGGCTACACCTTC.

CDR3 sequence: CASSLAGKTQYF. In DNA form, the CDR3 reads TGTGCCAGCAGTTTGGCGGGGAAGACCCAGTACTTC. The rearrangement links TRBV28 to TRBJ2-5; D might be TRBD2 (6 bases). CDR1 and CDR2 (germline): MDHEN, SYDVKM. Trimming removed 3 bases at V and 6 bases at J, with 8 bases between. The CDR3 has 12 residues.

The table lists this clone with a count of one. The chain uses TRBV7-3 and TRBJ2-3, with TRBD2 matching over 7 bases. Germline V gene sequence: CDR1 SGHTA, CDR2 FQGTGA. The CDR3 is 14 residues long. V gave up 2 bases and J gave up 3 bases; unmatched junction bases: 2. This CDR3 is CASSLVGGTDTQYF. The CDR3 nucleotides are TGTGCCAGCAGCTTAGTGGGGGGGACAGATACGCAGTATTTT. The entire variable domain, with the rest obtained from reference TRBV7-3 and TRBJ2-3, is as follows: GAGVSQTPSNKVTEKGKYVELRCDPISGHTALYWYRQSLGQGPEFLIYFQGTGAADDSGLPNDRFFAVRPEGSVSTLKIQRTERGDSAVYLCASSLVGGTDTQYFGPGTRLTVL.

This chain connects TRBV29-1 to TRBJ2-3, with D hard to call. Germline CDR1 is SQVTM and CDR2 is ANQGSEA. This CDR3 is built from 12 residues. V was clipped by 0 bases and J by 4 bases, with 5 bases between them. The CDR3 is CSVEDGSDTQYF. CDR3 coding DNA: TGCAGCGTTGAAGACGGGTCAGATACGCAGTATTTT.

The chain combines TRBV19 with TRBJ1-5; TRBD1 aligns across 8 bases. The V segment lost 7 bases and the J segment 6 bases; nucleotides outside the gene matches: 8. The CDR3 is 14 residues long. Germline V gene sequence: CDR1 LNHDA, CDR2 SQIVND (reference sequence). The CDR3 is CASNPGQGLQPQHF. Written as DNA, the CDR3 is TGTGCCAGTAACCCAGGACAGGGACTTCAGCCCCAGCATTTT.

This clone has a single count. The chain is built from TRBV18 and TRBJ1-2, with D unclear. Germline V CDR1 and CDR2: KGHSH, LQKENI. Trimming left V 2 bases short and J 2 bases short, with 6 bases between. The CDR3 sequence is 13 residues long. The CDR3: CASSPSGNYGYTF. CDR3 in DNA: TGTGCCAGCTCACCAAGCGGAAACTATGGCTACACCTTC.

This chain uses TRBV9 with TRBJ2-3, with a tentative D call TRBD1 (5 bases). This CDR3 has 19 amino acids. Germline CDR1 is SGDLS and CDR2 is YYNGEE. The V gene lost 4 bases and the J gene lost 4 bases, with 28 bases spanning the gap. CDR3 coding DNA: TGTGCCAGCAGCCCACATCTTGGGGCAGGCGGCCGTGGCGCAGATACGCAGTATTTT. It codes for CASSPHLGAGGRGADTQYF.

The CDR3 protein is CASSPFAGGLYEQYF. Written as DNA, the CDR3 is TGTGCCAGCAGCCCCTTCGCAGGGGGCCTCTACGAGCAGTACTTC. The gene calls are TRBV6-2 or TRBV6-3 and TRBJ2-7, with 8 bases fitting TRBD1. This CDR3 is 15 amino acids long. The V and J ends lost 6 bases and 3 bases, in that order; junction bases with no gene match: 10. Germline V gives CDR1 MNHEY, CDR2 SVGEGT.

The CDR3 DNA sequence: TGTGCCAGCCTCGACGGGTCAAGGAACACTGAAGCTTTCTTT. Translating it yields CASLDGSRNTEAFF. V is TRBV6-5 and J is TRBJ1-1, with D unclear. The V gene's germline CDR1 is MNHEY and CDR2 SVGAGI. The CDR3 spans 14 residues. Trimming shortened V by 8 bases and J by 1 base, and 14 bases separated the two germline ends.

The chain has TRBV5-1 and TRBJ1-1, with a possible D match to TRBD1 (5 bases). Trimming cost V 6 bases and J 2 bases, with 17 bases left between them. This CDR3 region has 15 residues. The germline V gene has CDR1 SGHRS and CDR2 YFSETQ. The CDR3 loop is CASKRQAGGNTEAFF. The CDR3 DNA reads as TGCGCCAGCAAGAGGCAGGCGGGGGGTAACACTGAAGCTTTCTTT.

The chain recombines TRBV4-3 with TRBJ2-3; maybe TRBD2 (6 bases). The CDR3 extends over 15 amino acids. V lost 0 bases and J 2 bases, leaving 9 bases between the germline ends. Germline lookup yields CDR1 LGHNA and CDR2 YSLEER. CDR3: CASSQDWGVTDTQYF. For the CDR3, the DNA is TGCGCCAGCAGCCAAGATTGGGGGGTCACAGATACGCAGTATTTT.